These 29 T cell receptor beta chains were sequenced from one sample in a study of T cell responses to AZD1222 COVID-19 vaccine. Clones were read by immunoSEQ multiplex PCR, and TCRdb kept only the in-frame ones, dropping some. The table shows approximately 210,000 clones, with approximately 94% occurring only once. Source: peripheral blood, taken 28 days after the second dose of the MenACWY control vaccine. Every receptor here comes from an adult who received the MenACWY meningococcal vaccine as a control.

The genes are TRBV28 and TRBJ1-4; 7 positions match TRBD1. J gave up 3 bases and V 4 bases, and 5 bases lay outside the gene matches. The CDR3 runs 15 residues. CDR1 and CDR2 (germline): MDHEN, SYDVKM. CDR3 DNA: TGTGCCAGCAGTTCCCAACAGGGGCCTAATGAAAAACTGTTTTTT. Translation: CASSSQQGPNEKLFF.

The V and J genes are TRBV4-2 and TRBJ2-7, with D perhaps TRBD2 (6 bases). Germline assignment: CDR1 LGHNA and CDR2 YNFKEQ. This CDR3 has 16 amino acids. Trimming pared 0 bases from V and 3 bases from J, leaving 15 bases between. CDR3 sequence (DNA): TGTGCCAGCAGCCAAGAGATGGCGACTAGTATCTACGAGCAGTACTTC. Translation gives CASSQEMATSIYEQYF.

V gene TRBV19 combines with J gene TRBJ1-1; unclear D gene. The V and J ends lost 8 bases and 3 bases respectively, with 16 bases between them. The CDR3 extends over 14 amino acids. Germline assignment: CDR1 LNHDA and CDR2 SQIVND (reference sequence). This chain's CDR3 is CASSSLQRDTEAFF. DNA of the CDR3: TGTGCCAGTTCTTCCTTACAACGGGACACTGAAGCTTTCTTT.

The J gene is TRBJ1-4, the V gene TRBV28; 7 positions agree with TRBD1. The V segment lost 3 bases and the J segment 8 bases; nucleotides outside the gene matches: 6. The V gene's germline CDR1 is MDHEN and CDR2 SYDVKM. The CDR3 is made up of 14 amino acids. In DNA form, the CDR3 reads TGTGCCAGCAGTTTCACAGGGGAAGGGGAAAAACTGTTTTTT. It specifies CASSFTGEGEKLFF.

This clone came up once. The chain links TRBV10-3 to TRBJ1-1; D unclear. Germline V gene data show CDR1 as ENHRY and CDR2 as SYGVKD. The V end was cut by 6 bases, the J end by 4 bases, with 9 bases between. The CDR3 runs to 12 residues. The CDR3 here is CAIRVGSTEAFF. In nucleotides, the CDR3 is TGTGCCATCAGGGTCGGAAGCACTGAAGCTTTCTTT.

The V gene is TRBV29-1, the J gene TRBJ1-4; a weak D match, TRBD1 (5 bases). This CDR3 has 14 residues. The germline V gene encodes CDR1 SQVTM and CDR2 ANQGSEA. Trimming took off 4 bases at V and 6 bases at J, with 15 bases between the two ends. CDR3 nucleotide sequence: TGCAGCGTTGGCGGGACCCGACGAGATGAAAAACTGTTTTTT. Its protein product is CSVGGTRRDEKLFF. Full variable domain (outside the CDR3, taken from reference TRBV29-1 and TRBJ1-4): SAVISQKPSRDICQRGTSLTIQCQVDSQVTMMFWYRQQPGQSLTLIATANQGSEATYESGFVIDKFPISRPNLTFSTLTVSNMSPEDSSIYLCSVGGTRRDEKLFFGSGTQLSVL.

In DNA, the CDR3 is TGTGCCAGCAGCACCCGGACAGACAACTATGGCTACACCTTC. It specifies CASSTRTDNYGYTF. The rearrangement joins TRBV9 to TRBJ1-2; TRBD1 is a possible D gene (6 bases). The V gene's germline CDR1 is SGDLS and CDR2 YYNGEE. Trimming took off 4 bases at V and 2 bases at J, with 12 bases between the two ends. The CDR3 sequence is 14 residues long.

V usage is TRBV19 and J usage is TRBJ1-5, with no clear D. CDR1 and CDR2 from the germline V gene are LNHDA and SQIVND (reference sequence). V dropped 6 bases and J dropped 0 bases, with 9 bases sitting between them. CDR3 length: 14 amino acids. This CDR3 is CASRNRGSNQPQHF. As DNA, the CDR3 is TGTGCCAGTAGGAACCGTGGTAGCAATCAGCCCCAGCATTTT.

The CDR3, as DNA: TGTGCCAGCAGCTCCTTCGGTTGGCCGAACACCGGGGAGCTGTTTTTT. This codes for CASSSFGWPNTGELFF. The J gene is TRBJ2-2, the V gene TRBV7-9; D remains unclear. The CDR3 contains 16 residues. Germline V gene data show CDR1 as SEHNR and CDR2 as FQNEAQ (reference sequence). Deletions cut 4 bases from V and 0 bases from J, with 12 bases between.

V is TRBV19 and J is TRBJ2-5, with D possibly being TRBD1 or TRBD2 (5 bases each). Trimming took off 7 bases at V and 0 bases at J, with 12 bases between the two ends. This CDR3 has 14 amino acids. Germline V gene lookup returns CDR1 LNHDA and CDR2 SQIVND (reference sequence). This CDR3 is CASNLPGHQETQYF. Here the CDR3 DNA reads TGTGCCAGTAACTTGCCGGGACACCAAGAGACCCAGTACTTC. Complete variable domain (other parts from reference TRBV19 and TRBJ2-5): DGGITQSPKYLFRKEGQNVTLSCEQNLNHDAMYWYRQDPGQGLRLIYYSQIVNDFQKGDIAEGYSVSREKKESFPLTVTSAQKNPTAFYLCASNLPGHQETQYFGPGTRLLVL.

The chain is built from TRBV13 and TRBJ1-6; 9 bases agree with TRBD1. Germline V gives CDR1 PRHDT, CDR2 FYEKMQ (reference sequence). The ends lost 5 bases at V and 9 bases at J; junction bases unmatched: 5. CDR3 length: 14 amino acids. For the CDR3, the DNA is TGTGCCAGCAGCCCACAGGGGGCCGTTTCACCCCTCCACTTT. Protein sequence: CASSPQGAVSPLHF.

This clone appeared a single time. V and J are TRBV6-5 and TRBJ2-6; TRBD2 might be the D (6 bases). This CDR3 is built from 14 residues. The germline CDR1 and CDR2 sequences are MNHEY and SVGAGI. Trimming left V 8 bases short and J 2 bases short, with 10 bases between. CDR3 DNA: TGTGCCAGCCGAAGCGGGCCTGGGGCCAACGTCCTGACTTTC. Protein product: CASRSGPGANVLTF.

The CDR3: CASSLERTDNSPLHF. The CDR3, as DNA: TGTGCCAGCAGCTTAGAGCGGACAGACAATTCACCCCTCCACTTT. The genes are TRBV11-2 and TRBJ1-6; D possibly corresponds to TRBD1 (6 bases). Germline-derived CDR1 and CDR2 are SGHAT and FQNNGV. CDR3 length: 15 amino acids. Deletions cut 0 bases from V and 7 bases from J, with 10 bases between. The full variable domain, with the rest looked up from reference TRBV11-2 and TRBJ1-6, is EAGVAQSPRYKIIEKRQSVAFWCNPISGHATLYWYQQILGQGPKLLIQFQNNGVVDDSQLPKDRFSAERLKGVDSTLKIQPAKLEDSAVYLCASSLERTDNSPLHFGNGTRLTVT.

This clone was observed a single time. This chain uses TRBV6-2 or TRBV6-3 with TRBJ1-5; D is possibly TRBD1 (6 bases). Trimming shortened V by 5 bases and J by 7 bases, and 15 bases separated the two germline ends. Germline V gene data show CDR1 as MNHEY and CDR2 as SVGEGT. The CDR3 is 14 amino acids. The DNA of the CDR3 is TGTGCCAGCAGTCTATACAGGGAGGGACAGCCCCAGCATTTT. This codes for CASSLYREGQPQHF.

The chain combines TRBV27 with TRBJ2-1; 10 bases agree with TRBD2. The CDR3 has 17 residues. In germline, CDR1 is MNHEY, CDR2 SMNVEV (reference sequence). The V gene end was trimmed by 1 base and the J gene end by 0 bases; junction bases not matched to a gene: 3. The CDR3 DNA sequence: TGTGCCAGCAGTTTATTGGGACTAGCGTCCTCCTACAATGAGCAGTTCTTC. Amino acid sequence: CASSLLGLASSYNEQFF.

Only a few counts were recorded for this clone. J is TRBJ1-5 and V is TRBV28, with TRBD1 identical over 9 bases. V lost 5 bases to trimming and J lost 4 bases; unmatched junction nucleotides: 3. CDR1 is MDHEN, CDR2 SYDVKM, per germline. This CDR3 spans 14 amino acids. CDR3: CASSPGQGNQPQHF. CDR3 bases: TGTGCCAGCAGTCCGGGACAGGGTAATCAGCCCCAGCATTTT. The variable domain in full, with the rest retrieved from reference TRBV28 and TRBJ1-5, is DVKVTQSSRYLVKRTGEKVFLECVQDMDHENMFWYRQDPGLGLRLIYFSYDVKMKEKGDIPEGYSVSREKKERFSLILESASTNQTSMYLCASSPGQGNQPQHFGDGTRLSIL.

V and J are TRBV2 and TRBJ2-7; TRBD1 might be the D (5 bases). The CDR3 runs 12 residues. The germline CDR1 and CDR2 sequences are SNHLY and FYNNEI. Trimming pared 7 bases from V and 4 bases from J, leaving 11 bases between. CDR3 DNA: TGTGCCAGCAAGGGGTCTTTATACGAGCAGTACTTC. This codes for CASKGSLYEQYF.

The chain uses TRBV3-1 (or the pseudogene TRBV3-2) and TRBJ2-7; D may correspond to TRBD1 or TRBD2 (5 bases each). Germline V gene sequence: CDR1 LGHDT, CDR2 YNNKEL (reference sequence). Trimming removed 4 bases from V and 4 bases from J, with 11 bases in between. The CDR3 runs 13 residues. The CDR3 region is CASSRGTEYEQYF. The CDR3 DNA reads as TGTGCCAGCAGCCGAGGGACCGAATACGAGCAGTACTTC.

J is TRBJ1-6 and V is TRBV5-8; TRBD1 agrees at 8 bases. The CDR3 spans 15 residues. Trimming at V came to 3 bases and at J to 2 bases, leaving 1 base not matched to a gene. Germline V CDR1 and CDR2: SGHTS, YDEGEE. The DNA for the CDR3 is TGTGCCAGCAGCTCCAGGGGGCCCTATAATTCACCCCTCCACTTT. Its protein is CASSSRGPYNSPLHF. The complete variable domain, with remaining parts taken from reference TRBV5-8 and TRBJ1-6, reads EAGVTQSPTHLIKTRGQQATLRCSPISGHTSVYWYQQALGLGLQFLLWYDEGEERNRGNFPPRFSGRQFPNYSSELNVNALELEDSALYLCASSSRGPYNSPLHFGNGTRLTVT.

CDR3 amino acids: CASSFRGGPGTEAFF. CDR3 sequence (DNA): TGTGCCAGCAGCTTTCGCGGGGGGCCTGGGACTGAAGCTTTCTTT. J is TRBJ1-1 and V is TRBV11-2; D may be TRBD1 (6 bases). The CDR3 contains 15 residues. V was shortened by 3 bases and J by 5 bases, with 16 bases between the two germline ends. Germline V gene sequence: CDR1 SGHAT, CDR2 FQNNGV. Full variable domain (outside the CDR3, taken from reference TRBV11-2 and TRBJ1-1): EAGVAQSPRYKIIEKRQSVAFWCNPISGHATLYWYQQILGQGPKLLIQFQNNGVVDDSQLPKDRFSAERLKGVDSTLKIQPAKLEDSAVYLCASSFRGGPGTEAFFGQGTRLTVV.

V usage is TRBV5-6 and J usage is TRBJ1-5; D ambiguous. There are 13 residues in the CDR3. Germline loops: CDR1 SGHDT, CDR2 YYEEEE. The V gene lost 0 bases and the J gene lost 8 bases, with 9 bases spanning the gap. The CDR3 nucleotides read TGTGCCAGCAGCTTGGGATGGGGAAAGCCCCAGCATTTT. Amino acid sequence: CASSLGWGKPQHF.

V is TRBV5-1 and J is TRBJ1-1; D ambiguous. Between the trimmed V and J ends, which lost 0 bases and 6 bases, there was a span of 9 bases. Germline-derived CDR1 and CDR2 are SGHRS and YFSETQ. This CDR3 has 13 residues. The chain's CDR3 is CASSLVPGPEAFF. The CDR3 DNA is TGCGCCAGCAGCTTGGTTCCCGGCCCTGAAGCTTTCTTT.

This chain uses TRBV27 with TRBJ2-7; 7 nucleotides align to TRBD1. The CDR3 covers 15 residues. V lost 5 bases and J lost 5; bases outside the gene matches: 12. Per germline, CDR1 MNHEY and CDR2 SMNVEV (reference sequence). The CDR3, as DNA: TGTGCCAGCAGTCTTCCGGACAGGCCTTTACACGAGCAGTACTTC. Its translation is CASSLPDRPLHEQYF.

This chain links TRBV11-2 with TRBJ2-7, with D uncertain. The V and J ends lost 2 bases and 0 bases respectively, with 11 bases between them. The CDR3 extends over 15 amino acids. Germline CDR1 reads SGHAT; CDR2 reads FQNNGV. In nucleotides, the CDR3 is TGTGCCAGCAGCTTACAGCAGTCCCTCTCCTACGAGCAGTACTTC. The encoded protein is CASSLQQSLSYEQYF.

The chain carries TRBV7-2 and TRBJ1-3; D not resolved. Between the trimmed V and J ends, which lost 3 bases and 0 bases, there was a span of 9 bases. Germline loops: CDR1 SGHTA, CDR2 FQGNSA. The CDR3 is made up of 15 amino acids. CDR3 sequence: CASSFLQLSGNTIYF. CDR3 DNA: TGTGCCAGCAGCTTCTTGCAGCTCTCTGGAAACACCATATATTTT.

The chain employs TRBV7-8 and TRBJ2-5; 12 nucleotides align to TRBD2. CDR3 length: 15 residues. Germline CDR1 and CDR2: SGHVS and FQNEAQ. The V segment lost 5 bases and the J segment 3 bases; nucleotides outside the gene matches: 4. The CDR3 spells CASSPRTSGEETQYF. CDR3 sequence (DNA): TGTGCCAGCAGCCCGCGGACTAGCGGGGAAGAGACCCAGTACTTC.

This chain joins TRBV28 and TRBJ2-7; D is unresolved. This CDR3 is built from 17 residues. Germline values: CDR1 MDHEN, CDR2 SYDVKM. V lost 2 bases, J lost 7 bases, and 24 bases lay in between. The CDR3 bases are TGTGCCAGCAGTTTAAGTGGCGTGGGATCCCGTGACGCGGAGCAGTACTTC. Amino acids: CASSLSGVGSRDAEQYF. The complete variable domain, with remaining parts taken from reference TRBV28 and TRBJ2-7, reads DVKVTQSSRYLVKRTGEKVFLECVQDMDHENMFWYRQDPGLGLRLIYFSYDVKMKEKGDIPEGYSVSREKKERFSLILESASTNQTSMYLCASSLSGVGSRDAEQYFGPGTRLTVT.

This clone was observed once. This chain joins TRBV20-1 and TRBJ2-1; 12 nucleotides agree with TRBD2. The CDR3 runs to 16 residues. Germline V lookup: CDR1 DFQATT, CDR2 SNEGSKA (reference sequence). V lost 3 bases and J lost 1; bases outside the gene matches: 4. CDR3 bases: TGCAGTGCTAGTTGGACTAGCGGGAATTCCTACAATGAGCAGTTCTTC. It codes for CSASWTSGNSYNEQFF.

This clone appeared a single time. The V gene is TRBV28, the J gene TRBJ2-1; 9 bases line up with TRBD1. The germline V gene has CDR1 MDHEN and CDR2 SYDVKM. This CDR3 spans 15 amino acids. After removal of 5 bases from V and 3 bases from J, the junction contained 5 bases not matched to a gene. In nucleotides, the CDR3 is TGTGCCAGCAGTATCCGGGACAGGGACTACAATGAGCAGTTCTTC. Translating it yields CASSIRDRDYNEQFF.